These T cell receptor beta chains were read from a single sample in a study of T cell repertoires in cytomegalovirus infection. From the reads, TCRdb called clonotypes with MiXCR, one entry per CDR3 protein. This repertoire shows hundreds of thousands of distinct CDR3 sequences, around a third found once; its top ten account for around 15%. These receptors' antigens are unknown. The sample consisted of cultured CD8+ T cells from PBMCs, taken from culture after CMV antigen stimulation. The receptors originated from a human donor in good health (CMV status not recorded). Some clones in this sample may be carry-over from other donors' samples. The CDR3 runs from the conserved cysteine through the conserved F or W. The D gene is left open where the match is weak. Where a row states a size, it is once, few, many or the class of an expanded clone; other rows omit it.

CASNREGPNEKLFF,TGTGCCAGCAACCGGGAGGGTCCTAATGAAAAACTGTTTTTT,TRBJ1-4,TRBV7-4,-,-
CSARNREYNQPQHF,TGCAGTGCTAGAAACAGGGAGTATAATCAGCCCCAGCATTTT,TRBJ1-5,TRBV20-1,-,few
CASSPGQSLTDTQYF,TGTGCCAGCAGCCCGGGACAGAGCCTCACAGATACGCAGTATTTT,TRBJ2-3,TRBV7-3,TRBD1,-
CASSLAASGEADTQYF,TGTGCCAGCAGTTTGGCGGCCAGCGGGGAGGCAGATACGCAGTATTTT,TRBJ2-3,TRBV12-3/TRBV12-4,TRBD2,-
CTSSRGGKASDYTF,TGTACCAGCAGCCGTGGGGGCAAGGCGTCGGACTACACCTTC,TRBJ1-2,TRBV7-3,-,-
CASSFQFISGGEYTDTQYF,TGTGCCAGCAGCTTCCAATTTATTAGCGGGGGGGAGTACACAGATACGCAGTATTTT,TRBJ2-3,TRBV7-2,TRBD2,many
CASSPGTGSTGELFF,TGTGCCAGCAGCCCCGGGACAGGGTCCACCGGGGAGCTGTTTTTT,TRBJ2-2,TRBV5-5,TRBD1,many
CASSYLGSYNTGELFF,TGTGCCAGCAGTTACTTGGGATCCTACAACACCGGGGAGCTGTTTTTT,TRBJ2-2,TRBV6-5,-,-
CSARDRGQEINQPQHF,TGCAGTGCTAGAGATAGGGGACAGGAAATCAATCAGCCCCAGCATTTT,TRBJ1-5,TRBV20-1,TRBD1,once
CASSSTGYNQPQHF,TGTGCCAGCAGTTCTACAGGCTACAATCAGCCCCAGCATTTT,TRBJ1-5,TRBV12-3/TRBV12-4,-,many
CASRARGNSPLHF,TGTGCCAGCAGAGCCAGGGGTAATTCACCCCTCCACTTT,TRBJ1-6,TRBV7-8,-,many
CASSSLAGGLNEQFF,TGTGCCAGCAGTTCTCTAGCGGGGGGGCTCAATGAGCAGTTCTTC,TRBJ2-1,TRBV7-6,TRBD2,-
CASSLSRVQPQHF,TGTGCCAGCAGTTTATCGAGGGTTCAGCCCCAGCATTTT,TRBJ1-5,TRBV27,-,many
CASSHPWDSLNTGELFF,TGCGCCAGCAGCCACCCTTGGGACAGTCTGAACACCGGGGAGCTGTTTTTT,TRBJ2-2,TRBV4-3,TRBD1,few
CAISETRSLSEQFF,TGTGCCATCAGTGAGACTCGATCCCTCTCGGAGCAGTTCTTC,TRBJ2-1,TRBV10-3,-,-
CASEGGAVETQYF,TGTGCCAGCGAGGGGGGGGCTGTAGAAACGCAGTATTTT,TRBJ2-3,TRBV6-6,-,few
CASSLDGGAGEQFF,TGTGCCAGCAGCTTAGATGGGGGGGCCGGTGAGCAGTTCTTC,TRBJ2-1,TRBV7-6,-,-
CASSLGPGSNTEAFF,TGCGCCAGCAGCCTAGGACCAGGATCGAACACTGAAGCTTTCTTT,TRBJ1-1,TRBV4-1,-,few
CATSGGLRNTIYF,TGTGCCACCAGCGGGGGTTTGAGAAACACCATATATTTT,TRBJ1-3,TRBV24-1,-,few
CASSQDLAGGVDTQYF,TGCGCCAGCAGCCAAGATCTGGCGGGGGGGGTTGATACGCAGTATTTT,TRBJ2-3,TRBV4-3,TRBD2,-
CASSSGGQGREQFF,TGTGCCAGCAGCTCTGGGGGACAGGGGCGGGAGCAGTTCTTC,TRBJ2-1,TRBV3-1,TRBD1,-
CASSSGQGSNYGYTF,TGTGCCAGCAGCTCGGGACAGGGTTCAAACTATGGCTACACCTTC,TRBJ1-2,TRBV7-6,TRBD1,many